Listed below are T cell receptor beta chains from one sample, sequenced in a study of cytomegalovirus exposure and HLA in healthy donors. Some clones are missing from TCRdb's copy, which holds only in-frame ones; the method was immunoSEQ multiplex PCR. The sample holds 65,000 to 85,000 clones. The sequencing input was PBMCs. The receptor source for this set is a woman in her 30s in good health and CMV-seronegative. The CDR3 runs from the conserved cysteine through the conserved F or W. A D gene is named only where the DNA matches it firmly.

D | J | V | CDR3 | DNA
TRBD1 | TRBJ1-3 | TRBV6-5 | CASIGTGGSGNTIYF | TGTGCCAGCATTGGGACAGGGGGCTCTGGAAACACCATATATTTT
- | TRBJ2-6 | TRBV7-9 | CASSFESGANVLTF | TGTGCCAGCAGCTTTGAGTCTGGGGCCAACGTCCTGACTTTC
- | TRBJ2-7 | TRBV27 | CASSGFYEQYF | TGTGCCAGCAGTGGCTTTTACGAGCAGTACTTC
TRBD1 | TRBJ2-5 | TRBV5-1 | CASSVGQAGLRETQYF | TGCGCCAGCAGCGTCGGACAGGCTGGGTTGAGGGAGACCCAGTACTTC
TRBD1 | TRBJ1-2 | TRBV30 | CAWSPQGDGYTF | TGTGCCTGGAGTCCTCAGGGGGACGGCTACACCTTC
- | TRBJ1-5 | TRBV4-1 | CASSQDWGGNQPQHF | TGCGCCAGCAGCCAAGATTGGGGGGGCAATCAGCCCCAGCATTTT
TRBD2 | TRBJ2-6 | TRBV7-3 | CASSFSGGPNVLTF | TGTGCCAGCAGCTTTAGCGGGGGTCCCAACGTCCTGACTTTC
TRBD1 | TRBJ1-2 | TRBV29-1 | CSFTGQTNYGYTF | TGCAGCTTTACGGGACAGACAAACTATGGCTACACCTTC
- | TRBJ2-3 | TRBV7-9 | CASALGQRSTDTQYF | TGTGCCAGCGCTTTGGGTCAGCGCTCGACAGATACGCAGTATTTT
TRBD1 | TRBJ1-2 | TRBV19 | CASIDRGPVNYGYTF | TGTGCCAGTATCGACAGGGGGCCAGTGAACTATGGCTACACCTTC
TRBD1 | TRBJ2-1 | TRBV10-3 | CAISESGQGGNEQFF | TGTGCCATCAGTGAGTCGGGACAGGGTGGAAATGAGCAGTTCTTC
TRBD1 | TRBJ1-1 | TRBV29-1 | CSARTGTTNTEAFF | TGCAGCGCCCGGACAGGAACGACGAACACTGAAGCTTTCTTT
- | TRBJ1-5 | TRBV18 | CASSPAGRGNQPQHF | TGTGCCAGCTCACCAGCGGGGAGAGGGAATCAGCCCCAGCATTTT
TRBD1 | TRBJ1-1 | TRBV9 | CASSVVPTGGLNTEAFF | TGTGCCAGCAGCGTAGTTCCTACAGGGGGATTGAACACTGAAGCTTTCTTT
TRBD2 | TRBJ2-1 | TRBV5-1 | CASSVAGSSYNEQFF | TGCGCCAGCAGCGTAGCGGGGAGCTCCTACAATGAGCAGTTCTTC
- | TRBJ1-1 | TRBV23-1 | CASSRANTEAFF | TGCGCCAGCAGTCGAGCAAACACTGAAGCTTTCTTT
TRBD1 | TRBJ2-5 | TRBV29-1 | CSGIDRAWETQYF | TGCAGCGGAATTGACAGGGCCTGGGAGACCCAGTACTTC
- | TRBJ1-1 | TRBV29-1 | CSVSLQGTIEDFF | TGCAGCGTCTCCCTACAGGGTACGATTGAAGATTTCTTT
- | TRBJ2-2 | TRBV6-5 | CASSSGGGTGELFF | TGTGCCAGCTCGTCCGGGGGTGGGACCGGGGAGCTGTTTTTT
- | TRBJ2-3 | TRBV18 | CASSGAASTDTQYF | TGTGCCAGCTCGGGGGCCGCTAGCACAGATACGCAGTATTTT